This is a list of T cell receptor beta chains from one sample in a study of cytomegalovirus exposure and HLA in healthy donors. Method: immunoSEQ multiplex PCR; TCRdb's copy keeps in-frame clones and lacks some. The profile shows about 220,000 clones, about 77% of them singletons. Specimen: PBMCs. The receptors were gathered from a woman in her thirties in good health and CMV-seronegative. CDR3s include the opening cysteine and the closing phenylalanine or tryptophan. The order of the fields is V gene, CDR3 protein.

TRBV9 | CASSVDGQATEQYF
TRBV19 | CASSVIAGANVLTF
TRBV30 | CAWKQGKWDTEAFF
TRBV5-1 | CASSIWTGGYEQYF
TRBV6-5 | CASTGGGWGTGELFF
TRBV6-5 | CASQWTGDQPQHF
TRBV25-1 | CASSGPGGRIYEQYF
TRBV10-3 | CAISESSPRASGNTIYF
TRBV27 | CASRLAGENNEQFF
TRBV7-9 | CASRPPGLGANVLTF
TRBV13 | CASSLRTGGEEKLFF
TRBV7-3 | CSSSLTGENEQFF
TRBV25-1 | CASRIGQITEAFF
TRBV4-1 | CASSLRVRGPLNTIYF